This T cell receptor beta chain was identified during a study of blood T cell repertoires in COVID-19. Overall study context: COVID-19 samples, acute and convalescent, were from the United States, Italy and Spain.

TCRdb's copy holds only in-frame clones and misses some; the assay was immunoSEQ multiplex PCR. The profile shows about 70,000 clones, roughly 81% of them singletons. Trimming took 0 bases from V and 8 from J, leaving 8 bases between them. CDR3 size: 13 residues. The germline gives CDR1 SSHAT, CDR2 FNYEAQ (reference sequence). The clonotype comes from a woman in her seventies with acute or convalescent COVID-19. The source material was peripheral blood. The chain couples TRBV7-7 to TRBJ2-1, with unresolved D. The CDR3 is CASSLARRDEQFF. DNA of the CDR3: TGTGCCAGCAGCTTAGCGCGGCGAGATGAGCAGTTCTTC.